The 11 T cell receptor beta chains presented below share a single source sample, sequenced in a study of tumor and adjacent non-tumor tissue in lung cancer. Three rounds of nested PCR, following a modified ARM-PCR protocol, produced the TCRbeta library. TCRdb ran MiXCR on the multiplex PCR reads and lists one entry per CDR3 protein. Here the sample spans 80,000 to 130,000 distinct CDR3 sequences, approximately 60% being singletons. This sample's RNA came from whole unsorted tissue. The normal lung tissue was taken more than 3 cm from the tumor edge. The sample was distant non-tumor lung tissue. The receptors here all came from a man aged 25 to 40 with non-small cell lung cancer.

This clonotype appeared many times. This chain uses TRBV20-1 with TRBJ2-5; possible D gene TRBD2, 7 bases. V lost 1 base to trimming and J lost 5 bases, with 11 bases between them. The CDR3 has 13 amino acids. Germline loops: CDR1 DFQATT, CDR2 SNEGSKA (reference sequence). The CDR3 loop reads CSARGGGRETQYF. In nucleotides, the CDR3 is TGCAGTGCTAGAGGGGGGGGGCGGGAGACCCAGTACTTC.

This clonotype was observed a few times. The chain joins TRBV10-3 to TRBJ2-2; no clear D. Germline values: CDR1 ENHRY, CDR2 SYGVKD. The V gene lost 0 bases and the J gene lost 7 bases, with 9 bases spanning the gap. This CDR3 is 14 amino acids long. CDR3 bases: TGTGCCATCAGTGAGTCGATGGCAGACGGGGAGCTGTTTTTT. Protein: CAISESMADGELFF.

This clonotype has only a few counts. This chain uses TRBV5-1 with TRBJ2-1; D possibly corresponds to TRBD1 (6 bases). Between the trimmed V and J ends, which lost 1 base and 8 bases, there was a span of 16 bases. This CDR3 region has 15 residues. Germline loops: CDR1 SGHRS, CDR2 YFSETQ. The chain's CDR3 is CASSLMGAPSDEQFF. CDR3 coding DNA: TGCGCCAGCAGCTTGATGGGGGCGCCTTCGGATGAGCAGTTCTTC.

With respect to this clonotype: A much larger clone lies one base from this, so it may be a read error. The chain carries TRBV5-6 and TRBJ2-1; a weak D match, TRBD1 (5 bases). The CDR3 length is 12 residues. CDR1 is SGHDT, CDR2 YYEEEE, per germline. The germline V and J ends were trimmed by 4 bases and 11 bases, with 13 bases remaining between them. For the CDR3, the DNA is TGTGCCAGCAGCAGGCAGGGTTATAAGCAGTTCTTC. Translation: CASSRQGYKQFF.

A note on this clonotype: The conserved final phenylalanine or tryptophan is absent from the CDR3, which likely points to a read error. V usage is TRBV11-2 and J usage is TRBJ2-5; 9 positions match TRBD2. The CDR3 runs 15 residues. CDR1 and CDR2 (germline): SGHAT, FQNNGV. The CDR3 region has the DNA TGTGCTAGCGAGGTTATAGCGGGAGCTATGAAGACCCAGTACATC. Protein product: CASEVIAGAMKTQYI.

This clonotype was observed a few times. J is TRBJ2-3 and V is TRBV5-1; D is undetermined. Germline CDR1 SGHRS, CDR2 YFSETQ. The CDR3 has 15 residues. Trimming left V 1 base short and J 0 bases short, with 9 bases between. The CDR3 bases are TGCGCCAGCAGCTTGCATTACTCTAGCACAGATACGCAGTATTTT. This encodes CASSLHYSSTDTQYF.

This clonotype has more than one count but fewer than ten. The CDR3 DNA sequence: TGTGCCAGCAGCTTAGCAGAACTCGGGAACACCGGGGAGCTGTTTTTT. This gives the protein CASSLAELGNTGELFF. This chain joins TRBV7-8 and TRBJ2-2; D is ambiguous. Per the germline V gene, CDR1 is SGHVS and CDR2 is FQNEAQ. The CDR3 sequence is 16 residues long. V lost 0 bases, J lost 1 base, and 9 bases lay in between.

This clonotype was found many times. J is TRBJ2-2 and V is TRBV6-6, with D possibly being TRBD1 or TRBD2 (5 bases each). CDR3 length: 16 amino acids. Germline CDR1 MNHNY, CDR2 SVGAGI (reference sequence). Trimming removed 2 bases from V and 0 bases from J, with 10 bases in between. The CDR3 DNA sequence: TGTGCCAGCAGTTACGGGGCGCGGGCGAACACCGGGGAGCTGTTTTTT. Protein sequence: CASSYGARANTGELFF.

This clonotype has a single count. The junction departs from germline at one end; a sequencing error may be responsible. The chain uses TRBV20-1 and TRBJ2-1, with 14 bases fitting TRBD2. Germline values: CDR1 DFQATT, CDR2 SNEGSKA (reference sequence). This CDR3 has 18 residues. The CDR3 region is CSPRDGTSGGSSYNEQFF. CDR3 bases: TGCAGTCCTAGAGATGGGACTAGCGGGGGAAGCTCTTACAATGAGCAGTTCTTC.

The sample holds many counts of this clonotype. This chain connects TRBV5-4 to TRBJ2-7; D not resolved. Germline V lookup: CDR1 SGHNT, CDR2 YYREEE (reference sequence). V lost 4 bases and J lost 0, with 14 bases in between. CDR3 size: 15 residues. The CDR3 spells CASSPQPQSSYEQYF. The CDR3 DNA reads TGTGCCAGCAGCCCCCAGCCCCAAAGCTCCTACGAGCAGTACTTC.

This clonotype was recorded only once. This clone may be a read error of a much larger clone one base away. The chain has TRBV4-3 and TRBJ2-7, with D tentatively TRBD1 (6 bases). The CDR3 length is 15 residues. The germline gives CDR1 LGHNA, CDR2 YSLEER. V was clipped by 1 base and J by 6 bases, with 16 bases between them. The CDR3 spells CASSQGTAYTSEQYF. In DNA, the CDR3 is TGCGCCAGCAGCCAAGGGACAGCGTACACCTCCGAGCAGTACTTC.